This T cell receptor (beta chain) was sequenced for a study of cytomegalovirus exposure and HLA in healthy donors. About the study: In an early release, HLA-typed donors contributed tens of millions of unique TCR sequences.

V lost 2 bases, J lost 3 bases, and 7 bases stayed unmatched. This CDR3 is 15 amino acids long. Germline V gene sequence: CDR1 SGHDT, CDR2 YYEEEE. The PCR contained 60 Vbeta and 13 Jbeta primers. Using immunoSEQ multiplex PCR, the repertoire was profiled, and TCRdb retains in-frame clones only, with some absent. The sample carries over 60,000 clones, roughly 75% recorded once. Concerning this clone: The antigen is undetermined.

Study-level points and caveats: Analysis was performed later, and it showed HLA-associated TCR beta chains to be more clonally expanded than equally common others.

The chain employs TRBV5-6 and TRBJ2-7; 8 nucleotides align to TRBD1. The sequence derives from a woman aged 25 to 39 in good health and CMV-seronegative. The sample taken for sequencing was PBMCs. The CDR3 loop reads CASSFFGTGDYEQYF. Here the CDR3 DNA reads TGTGCCAGCAGCTTTTTCGGGACAGGAGACTACGAGCAGTACTTC.